Listed below are T cell receptor beta chains from one sample, sequenced in a study of cytomegalovirus exposure and HLA in healthy donors. Assay: immunoSEQ multiplex PCR; the TCRdb copy retains only in-frame clones and omits some. The sample lists 90,000 to 110,000 clones, around 80% occurring once. The sample was PBMCs. The receptors shown here come from a male donor in good health and CMV-seronegative. Both conserved end residues are part of each CDR3. A D gene is named only where the DNA matches it firmly. Rows give clone size only sometimes, using once, few, many, or a class for an expanded clone.

V gene	J gene	clone size	D gene	CDR3 DNA	CDR3 protein
TRBV28	TRBJ2-1	.	.	TGTGCCAGCAGTTTAGGGCGTCGCGCCTACAATGAGCAGTTCTTC	CASSLGRRAYNEQFF
TRBV6-5	TRBJ1-1	few	.	TGTGCCAGCAGCCAGGGTAACACTGAAGCTTTCTTT	CASSQGNTEAFF
TRBV11-3	TRBJ2-1	.	.	TGTGCCAGCAGCTCCGGGTATAGGCTCGACAATGAGCAGTTCTTC	CASSSGYRLDNEQFF
TRBV18	TRBJ1-5	few	.	TGTGCCAGCTCACCGGGAGCCAGCCTCAATCAGCCCCAGCATTTT	CASSPGASLNQPQHF
TRBV30	TRBJ1-3	.	.	TGTGCCTGGAGTGTCGGGAGAGGCACCATATATTTT	CAWSVGRGTIYF
TRBV11-2	TRBJ1-4	few	.	TGTGCCAGCAGCTTAGCAGGGGCGTGGGAAAAACTGTTTTTT	CASSLAGAWEKLFF
TRBV5-1	TRBJ2-3	.	.	TGCGCCAGCAGCTTGGAGGGGGCGGGATCCACAGATACGCAGTATTTT	CASSLEGAGSTDTQYF
TRBV15	TRBJ1-4	.	.	TGTGCCACCAGCAGTTGGGGCAGGGAAAAACTGTTTTTT	CATSSWGREKLFF
TRBV7-3	TRBJ1-1	.	TRBD1	TGTGCCAGCAGCTGGGACAGAAACACTGAAGCTTTCTTT	CASSWDRNTEAFF
TRBV11-2	TRBJ1-4	.	.	TGTGCCAGCAGCTTCAATTTTGACAGTGAAAAACTGTTTTTT	CASSFNFDSEKLFF
TRBV6-5	TRBJ2-5	.	.	TGTGCCAGCAGTTACCAGGACAGTGGTGAGCAGTACTTC	CASSYQDSGEQYF
TRBV6-1	TRBJ2-7	.	.	TGTGCCAGCTACCAAGAGTCGGGTTCAGCCTACGAGCAGTACTTC	CASYQESGSAYEQYF
TRBV28	TRBJ2-3	few	.	TGTGCCAGCAGTTCGCACAGCCACGCCACAGATACGCAGTATTTT	CASSSHSHATDTQYF
TRBV10-3	TRBJ2-5	once	.	TGTGCCATCAATGTGGACAAAAAAGAGACCCAGTACTTC	CAINVDKKETQYF
TRBV7-9	TRBJ1-2	.	.	TGTGCCAGCAGCCCACGGGGGGTAGGAATTGATGGCTACACCTTC	CASSPRGVGIDGYTF
TRBV6-4	TRBJ2-3	.	.	TGTGCCAGCAGTGAACAGGGAGGCACAGATACGCAGTATTTT	CASSEQGGTDTQYF
TRBV6-5	TRBJ2-7	.	.	TGTGCCAGCAGTTACCGGGCTAGCGATAACTACGAGCAGTACTTC	CASSYRASDNYEQYF
TRBV11-2	TRBJ2-1	.	TRBD2	TGTGCCAGCAGCTTCTCTAGCGGGAACAATGAGCAGTTCTTC	CASSFSSGNNEQFF
TRBV7-8	TRBJ1-1	.	TRBD1	TGTGCCAGCAGCTTAGGAGGACAGGGAGCTTTCTTT	CASSLGGQGAFF
TRBV27	TRBJ2-2	.	.	TGTGCCAGCAGTCAAAACGGGGAGCTGTTTTTT	CASSQNGELFF
TRBV30	TRBJ2-7	.	TRBD2	TGTGCCTGGAGCCCGGGGGGGTGGTACGAGCAGTACTTC	CAWSPGGWYEQYF
TRBV10-2	TRBJ2-1	once	TRBD2	TGCGCCAGCAGCGCCGGACTAGCGGGACTATTATACAATGAGCAGTTCTTC	CASSAGLAGLLYNEQFF
TRBV5-1	TRBJ2-2	.	.	TGCGCCAGCAGCGGTACAGGCGGTAGGACCGGGGAGCTGTTTTTT	CASSGTGGRTGELFF
TRBV7-7	TRBJ2-7	.	.	TGTGCCAGCAGCTTAGAAAATAGCCCCTCCTGCGAGCAGTACTTC	CASSLENSPSCEQYF
TRBV6-4	TRBJ2-3	.	TRBD2	TGTGCCAGCAACAAAAGGCCCCTAGCGGGAGGGATAGATACGCAGTATTTT	CASNKRPLAGGIDTQYF
TRBV19	TRBJ1-5	.	TRBD1	TGTGCCAGTAGTATAGTGAAAGGCAGGGGGCGAGGACAGCCCCAGCATTTT	CASSIVKGRGRGQPQHF
TRBV29-1	TRBJ2-7	.	TRBD2	TGCAGCGTTGTTAGGGGACTAGCGGGGCACTACGAGCAGTACTTC	CSVVRGLAGHYEQYF
TRBV12-5	TRBJ1-1	few	.	TGTGCTAGTGGTTTGGGATACGCGTTCGCTGAAGCTTTCTTT	CASGLGYAFAEAFF
TRBV6-4	TRBJ2-2	few	TRBD1	TGTGCCAGCAGTACCAGGGGGCGCGACACCGGGGAGCTGTTTTTT	CASSTRGRDTGELFF
TRBV5-1	TRBJ2-5	.	TRBD1	TGCGCCAGCCCGTTAGTCCGGGACAGGGGGAAAGAGACCCAGTACTTC	CASPLVRDRGKETQYF
TRBV13	TRBJ2-5	.	TRBD2	TGTGCCAGCAGCTTACCGCGGGGGACTTATGGAGAGACCCAGTACTTC	CASSLPRGTYGETQYF
TRBV9	TRBJ2-1	.	.	TGTGCCAGCAGCGTAGAGAGCCAGCGGGCCTCCTACAATGAGCAGTTCTTC	CASSVESQRASYNEQFF
TRBV2	TRBJ2-7	once	.	TGTGCCAGCAGCCGGGAACCCCACGAGCAGTACTTC	CASSREPHEQYF
TRBV7-8	TRBJ2-7	once	TRBD1	TGTGCCAGCAGCTATCGGACAGGCGGTTCTACCTACGAGCAGTACTTC	CASSYRTGGSTYEQYF
TRBV21-1	TRBJ2-1	.	.	TGTGCCAGCAGCATGGGTTCTGCAGGGGGACTAGCCGATCAGGGCCCGGGCAATGAGCAGTTCTTC	CASSMGSAGGLADQGPGNEQFF
TRBV11-2	TRBJ2-2	.	.	TGTGCCAGCCCGCAAGACTACCCGAACACCGGGGAGCTGTTTTTT	CASPQDYPNTGELFF
TRBV6-1	TRBJ1-5	.	TRBD1	TGTGCCAGCAGTCTACGACAGGGGTACCCTCAGCCCCAGCATTTT	CASSLRQGYPQPQHF
TRBV11-2	TRBJ1-4	.	TRBD1	TGTGCCAGCAGCAACTACCGGGACAGTGAACTGTTTTTT	CASSNYRDSELFF
TRBV7-9	TRBJ1-5	once	TRBD1	TGTGCCAGCAGCTCCCGGGACAGGGATTACCAGCCCCAGCATTTT	CASSSRDRDYQPQHF
TRBV6-6	TRBJ2-4	.	.	TGTGCCAGCAGCTTAGGGGATACAGACTCAGACTTC	CASSLGDTDSDF
TRBV27	TRBJ1-2	.	TRBD1	TGTGCCAGCAGTTCGGCGGGACAGGGCTATAACGGCTACACCTTC	CASSSAGQGYNGYTF
TRBV2	TRBJ2-7	.	.	TGTGCCAGCCGTACCCCACCGGAGAAGACTACCTACGAGCAGTACTTC	CASRTPPEKTTYEQYF
TRBV5-1	TRBJ2-3	.	.	TGCGCCAGCAGCTCGTCCGGAAGGAGGTCAGATACGCAGTATTTT	CASSSSGRRSDTQYF
TRBV5-6	TRBJ2-7	.	.	TGTGCCAGCAGCTTAGGATCCGAGGTCCAAATCCTCGGTCAGTACTTC	CASSLGSEVQILGQYF
TRBV10-3	TRBJ1-1	.	TRBD1	TGTGCCATCAGGGACCGGGACAGTGAAGCTTTCTTT	CAIRDRDSEAFF
TRBV5-1	TRBJ2-7	.	.	TGCGCCAGCAGCTTGTGGAGCGATCCCTACGAGCAGTACTTC	CASSLWSDPYEQYF
TRBV6-6	TRBJ2-1	.	TRBD2	TGTGCCACAGCTCGACTAGCGGGCTACAATGAGCAGTTCTTC	CATARLAGYNEQFF
TRBV28	TRBJ2-6	.	.	TGTGCCACCTTACTGTTTGGGGCCAACGTCCTGACTTTC	CATLLFGANVLTF
TRBV2	TRBJ1-4	.	TRBD1	TGTGCCAGCAGTGATCCGGGACAGGGGAATGAAAAACTGTTTTTT	CASSDPGQGNEKLFF
TRBV7-8	TRBJ2-1	.	TRBD2	TGTGCCAGCAGCTTAGTAGCGGGACCCTACTCCTACAATGAGCAGTTCTTC	CASSLVAGPYSYNEQFF
TRBV11-2	TRBJ2-1	.	TRBD2	TGTGCCAGCAGCGGACTAGCGGGATTTCGGTTAAGGGACTACAATGAGCAGTTCTTC	CASSGLAGFRLRDYNEQFF
TRBV21-1	TRBJ1-1	few	.	TGTGCCAGCAGCGCGGTTACAGGGATGAACACTGAAGCTTTCTTT	CASSAVTGMNTEAFF
TRBV27	TRBJ2-4	.	TRBD1	TGTGCCAGCAGTCCGACAGGGGGCTATTACGAAAACATTCAGTACTTC	CASSPTGGYYENIQYF
TRBV10-3	TRBJ2-7	.	.	TGTGCCATCAGTGAATTCCTGGGGAGTAACGAGCAGTACTTC	CAISEFLGSNEQYF